Sequencing of this T cell receptor beta chain was carried out in a study of blood T cell repertoires in COVID-19. About the research overall: Acute and convalescent COVID-19 samples came from the United States, Italy and Spain. T cells, B-cell-depleted T cells, or PBMCs provided the cDNA or gDNA that served as material.

Germline CDR1 and CDR2: SGHRS and YFSETQ. The V end was cut by 0 bases, the J end by 0 bases, with 16 bases between. This CDR3 is 17 amino acids long. Assay: immunoSEQ multiplex PCR; the TCRdb copy retains only in-frame clones and omits some. The table lists about 59,000 clones, 91% of them singletons. The sequenced sample was peripheral blood. The chain is built from TRBV5-1 and TRBJ2-7, with D maybe TRBD2 (5 bases). This receptor was obtained from a human donor in a cohort sampled during active COVID-19. The CDR3 loop is CASSLAVAGGSSYEQYF. DNA for the CDR3: TGCGCCAGCAGCTTGGCCGTGGCGGGCGGAAGCTCCTACGAGCAGTACTTC.